The 8 T cell receptor beta chains below were found in one sample sequenced in a study of vaccination and CD4 T cells after COVID-19. Treatment defined: approximately nine-day PBMC culture with coronavirus spike peptide pools or control peptides (ViraFEST assay). For these receptors, no antigen is known. With the Oncomine TCR Beta short-read assay, DNA from cultured CD4+ T cells was sequenced. TCRdb re-derived calls from the PCR reads in MiXCR, one entry per CDR3 protein. Seen here are 8,000 to 10,000 distinct CDR3 sequences, 68% observed once, and the top ten hold around 9%. The sample in question was CD4+ T cells from blood, cultured in vitro, obtained before SARS-CoV-2 vaccination. The source is a human donor who had recovered from COVID-19.

The chain combines TRBV7-9 with TRBJ2-4; 9 positions agree with TRBD1. CDR1 is SEHNR, CDR2 FQNEAQ, per germline (reference sequence). Unmatched junction bases numbered 11, after V lost 5 bases and J lost 6 bases. The CDR3 consists of 16 residues. The CDR3 loop is CASSLTGGFQGNIQYF. CDR3 coding DNA: TGTGCCAGCAGCCTTACAGGGGGCTTCCAGGGAAACATTCAGTACTTC. The full variable domain, completed using reference TRBV7-9 and TRBJ2-4, is DTGVSQNPRHKITKRGQNVTFRCDPISEHNRLYWYRQTLGQGPEFLTYFQNEAQLEKSRLLSDRFSAERPKGSFSTLEIQRTEQGDSAMYLCASSLTGGFQGNIQYFGAGTRLSVL.

The table lists this clonotype with a count of one. This chain uses TRBV11-2 with TRBJ2-2, with TRBD2 matching 10 bases. With 4 bases clipped from V and 4 bases from J, the junction kept 9 bases outside the gene matches. Germline CDR1 reads SGHAT; CDR2 reads FQNNGV. There are 17 residues in the CDR3. In DNA, the CDR3 is TGTGCCAGCAGCTCGCTAGCGGGAGTAGTGAGCACCGGGGAGCTGTTTTTT. Residues: CASSSLAGVVSTGELFF.

The rearrangement joins TRBV7-8 to TRBJ1-5, with 10 bases that match TRBD1. Per the germline V gene, CDR1 is SGHVS and CDR2 is FQNEAQ. CDR3 length equals 16 residues. Unmatched junction bases numbered 4, after V lost 5 bases and J lost 0 bases. CDR3 sequence reads: CASSPDRGSSNQPQHF. In DNA, the CDR3 is TGTGCCAGCAGCCCGGACAGGGGGAGTAGCAATCAGCCCCAGCATTTT.

This clonotype was observed a single time. One end of the junction does not line up with germline, which may come from a read error. The V call is TRBV11-3, the J call TRBJ1-1; maybe TRBD1 (6 bases). Germline loops: CDR1 SGHNT, CDR2 YENEEA. This CDR3 spans 12 amino acids. The chain's CDR3 is CASSQTQGLPVF. CDR3 nucleotide sequence: TGTGCCAGCAGCCAAACCCAGGGGCTACCCGTCTTT.

The chain recombines TRBV19 with TRBJ1-1, with 7 bases fitting TRBD1. The length of the CDR3 is 10 residues. The junction had 7 bases not matched to a gene; V was cut back by 11 bases and J by 10 bases. The V gene's germline CDR1 is LNHDA and CDR2 SQIVND (reference sequence). CDR3 coding DNA: TGTGCCTCAAAGGAGGGGGCAGCTTTCTTT. Translating gives CASKEGAAFF.

This clonotype counts as large. CDR3 sequence reads: CATSDSRRQETQYF. In nucleotides, the CDR3 is TGTGCCACCAGTGATTCGCGGAGGCAAGAGACCCAGTACTTC. The chain recombines TRBV24-1 with TRBJ2-5; possibly TRBD2 for D (5 bases). V shed 2 bases and J shed 2 bases, with 8 bases lying between them. The CDR3 sequence is 14 residues long. Per germline, CDR1 KGHDR and CDR2 SFDVKD.

This clonotype was detected only a few times. The rearrangement uses TRBV20-1 and TRBJ1-2, with unresolved D. The CDR3 has 12 residues. V was pared by 4 bases and J by 2 bases, with 8 bases between. Germline V gene sequence: CDR1 DFQATT, CDR2 SNEGSKA (reference sequence). The CDR3 sequence: CSAKSGNYGYTF. The CDR3 bases are TGCAGTGCTAAATCAGGAAACTATGGCTACACCTTC.

This chain joins TRBV19 and TRBJ1-1; the D gene is possibly TRBD1 (5 bases). Germline values: CDR1 LNHDA, CDR2 SQIVND (reference sequence). V lost 6 bases, J lost 0 bases, and 14 bases lay in between. The length of the CDR3 is 15 residues. In DNA, the CDR3 is TGTGCCAGTAGCTGGGACGCGGACTTGAACACTGAAGCTTTCTTT. Amino acids: CASSWDADLNTEAFF.